What follows are 13 T cell receptor beta chains derived from one specimen sequenced in a study of blood T cell repertoires in COVID-19. Here immunoSEQ multiplex PCR was the method, and the copy in TCRdb shows in-frame clones only, minus some. The sample lists hundreds of thousands of clones; approximately 91% were seen once. Sequencing was carried out using peripheral blood. The source of these receptors is a man younger than 35 with active or convalescent COVID-19.

CDR3 protein: CASSSDSTYNSPLHF. The CDR3 bases are TGTGCCAGCAGTTCGGACTCAACTTATAATTCACCCCTCCACTTT. This rearrangement joins TRBV6-2 or TRBV6-3 to TRBJ1-6; D ambiguous. V gave up 4 bases and J gave up 4 bases, with 11 bases separating them. This CDR3 region has 15 residues. Germline CDR1 reads MNHEY; CDR2 reads SVGEGT.

The V call is TRBV2, the J call TRBJ2-2; 10 bases match TRBD1. The germline V gene encodes CDR1 SNHLY and CDR2 FYNNEI. The CDR3 spans 14 residues. The ends lost 9 bases at V and 5 bases at J; junction bases unmatched: 6. The CDR3 DNA follows: TGTGCCAGAAAGGACAGGGGGGGGACCGGGGAGCTGTTTTTT. Translating gives CARKDRGGTGELFF.

The chain uses TRBV13 and TRBJ1-2, with D tentatively TRBD1 (6 bases). V was clipped by 7 bases and J by 4 bases, with 22 bases between them. Per the germline V gene, CDR1 is PRHDT and CDR2 is FYEKMQ (reference sequence). This CDR3 has 16 residues. This chain's CDR3 is CASKRGGAKFGYGYTF. DNA for the CDR3: TGTGCCAGCAAGAGGGGGGGCGCGAAGTTTGGCTATGGCTACACCTTC. Full variable domain (rest looked up from reference TRBV13 and TRBJ1-2): AAGVIQSPRHLIKEKRETATLKCYPIPRHDTVYWYQQGPGQDPQFLISFYEKMQSDKGSIPDRFSAQQFSDYHSELNMSSLELGDSALYFCASKRGGAKFGYGYTFGSGTRLTVV.

About this clone: Relative to the germline gene, one junction end is altered; a read error may explain this. This chain uses TRBV2 with TRBJ2-4; maybe TRBD2 (5 bases). The CDR3 runs 14 residues. Germline V gene lookup returns CDR1 SNHLY and CDR2 FYNNEI. The CDR3 loop reads CASREGLAKNIQYF. In nucleotides, the CDR3 is TGTGCCAGCAGGGAAGGACTAGCCAAAAACATTCAGTACTTC.

The rearrangement links TRBV5-8 to TRBJ1-1, with 9 bases fitting TRBD1. Germline CDR1 SGHTS, CDR2 YDEGEE. CDR3 length: 16 amino acids. V lost 1 base to trimming and J lost 5 bases; unmatched junction nucleotides: 9. The CDR3 is CASSLWGQGVGTEAFF. The CDR3 DNA reads TGTGCCAGCAGCTTGTGGGGACAGGGAGTGGGGACTGAAGCTTTCTTT.

The chain links TRBV9 to TRBJ1-2, with 9 bases that match TRBD1. V shed 2 bases and J 6 bases; nucleotides not matched to a gene: 5. CDR1 and CDR2 (germline): SGDLS, YYNGEE. The CDR3 has 14 amino acids. Here the CDR3 DNA reads TGTGCCAGCAGCGTCGGGACAGGGTCAGATGGCTACACCTTC. This translates into CASSVGTGSDGYTF.

The chain recombines TRBV10-3 with TRBJ2-4; 14 bases align to TRBD2. From germline, CDR1 is ENHRY and CDR2 SYGVKD. CDR3 length equals 16 residues. V lost 6 bases, J lost 8 bases, and 9 bases stayed unmatched. The CDR3 DNA reads as TGTGCCATCAGGCCGACTAGCGGGGGGGCCTGGGACATTCAGTACTTC. Translating gives CAIRPTSGGAWDIQYF.

V is TRBV12-3 or TRBV12-4 and J is TRBJ1-2; D gene uncertain. The CDR3 consists of 12 residues. Trimming removed 4 bases from V and 6 bases from J, with 9 bases in between. The CDR3 nucleotides are TGTGCCAGCAGTTGGACCGGGAATGGCTACACCTTC. This translates into CASSWTGNGYTF.

The chain has TRBV4-1 and TRBJ2-3; 7 bases are a match to TRBD1. This CDR3 contains 18 residues. Per the germline V gene, CDR1 is MGHRA and CDR2 is YSYEKL. Trimming cost V 6 bases and J 2 bases; bases outside gene matches: 17. CDR3 sequence: CASRQTPGQLKPTDTQYF. For the CDR3, the DNA is TGCGCCAGCAGACAGACCCCGGGACAGTTAAAGCCCACAGATACGCAGTATTTT.

The chain employs TRBV6-1 and TRBJ1-5; maybe TRBD1 (6 bases). Germline CDR1 is MNHNS and CDR2 is SASEGT. V was pared by 3 bases and J by 6 bases, with 18 bases between. The CDR3 is 16 residues long. CDR3 nucleotides: TGTGCCAGCAGTGAGGGCCAGGGGAAAGGAGGTCAGCCCCAGCATTTT. Protein: CASSEGQGKGGQPQHF.

J is TRBJ2-1 and V is TRBV5-6, with a tentative D call TRBD2 (5 bases). This CDR3 has 16 residues. The germline V gene encodes CDR1 SGHDT and CDR2 YYEEEE. Trimming removed 5 bases from V and 1 base from J, with 16 bases in between. The CDR3 bases are TGTGCCAGCAGGAACCCAGGAGGTGATTCCTACAATGAGCAGTTCTTC. Amino acids: CASRNPGGDSYNEQFF.

V usage is TRBV28 and J usage is TRBJ2-3, with TRBD1 as a possible D gene (5 bases). The CDR3 totals 15 residues. V gave up 5 bases and J gave up 0 bases, with 12 bases separating them. The germline V gene encodes CDR1 MDHEN and CDR2 SYDVKM. The CDR3 here is CASSPAGLSTDTQYF. In DNA, the CDR3 is TGTGCCAGCAGTCCTGCAGGGCTTAGCACAGATACGCAGTATTTT.

This sequence joins TRBV9 and TRBJ1-1, with unresolved D. Trimming pared 4 bases from V and 8 bases from J, leaving 12 bases between. There are 12 residues in the CDR3. Germline values: CDR1 SGDLS, CDR2 YYNGEE. The CDR3 reads CASSLDGVEAFF. The CDR3 DNA is TGTGCCAGCAGCCTTGACGGGGTCGAAGCTTTCTTT.